This record looks at one T cell receptor beta chain sequence and its context. Germline V gene sequence: CDR1 SGHNT, CDR2 YYREEE (reference sequence). With 4 bases removed from V and 15 bases from J, the gap between germline ends came to 32 bases. CDR3 length: 17 amino acids. Per sorted-subset replicate PCR, input was approximately 180 ng DNA, representing roughly 28,000 T cell genomes. Sequencing used immunoSEQ multiplex PCR; TCRdb keeps in-frame clones, though not all of them. The data show some 1.5 million clones, about 98% seen once. There were no recent acute infections or vaccinations among the donors, who were healthy HIV-negative adults. The sample belongs to a study of shared clonotypes between healthy human individuals.

The chain couples TRBV5-4 to TRBJ2-1; D gene ambiguous. This receptor was taken from a man younger than 40 in good health. The specimen was naive CD4+ T cells sorted from blood. Subset defined: CD45RA+ positively selected. The CDR3 sequence: CASSVGVNPQNSHVRFF. As DNA, the CDR3 is TGTGCCAGCAGCGTCGGCGTTAACCCCCAAAACTCCCATGTTCGGTTCTTC.